This T cell receptor (beta chain) was sequenced during a study of shared clonotypes between healthy human individuals. All donors qualified as healthy HIV-negative adults and had experienced no recent acute infections or vaccinations. Into CD45RA+ naive and CD45RA-negative memory subsets, the CD4+ cells were split. This CDR3 has 14 residues. CDR1 is SGHDT, CDR2 YYEEEE, per germline. Trimming took 2 bases from V and 0 from J, leaving 6 bases between them. In the original workflow: Owing to the provision of junction-only sequences devoid of quality scores by immunoSEQ, filtering differed. Profiling relied on immunoSEQ multiplex PCR, and the TCRdb table lists in-frame clones only, not all of them. V and J calls and clone size are given by that table; D and trimming were obtained from the DNA. This sample has about 2.3 million clones, with over 85% found just once. General observations from the study: What naive subsets generally showed was a larger estimated richness than memory subsets showed.

As concerns this clone: Its matching antigen is unknown. Distinct nucleotide sequences in the sample also encode this CDR3.

The origin of this receptor is a young man in good health. Some clones in this sample may be carry-over from other donors' samples. The rearrangement links TRBV5-6 to TRBJ1-3; D remains ambiguous. Sequences were obtained from naive CD4+ T cells from PBMCs. Subset of the sample: CD45RA+ positively selected. The CDR3 bases are TGTGCCAGCAGCTTTCTAAGCTCTGGAAACACCATATATTTT. Residues: CASSFLSSGNTIYF.